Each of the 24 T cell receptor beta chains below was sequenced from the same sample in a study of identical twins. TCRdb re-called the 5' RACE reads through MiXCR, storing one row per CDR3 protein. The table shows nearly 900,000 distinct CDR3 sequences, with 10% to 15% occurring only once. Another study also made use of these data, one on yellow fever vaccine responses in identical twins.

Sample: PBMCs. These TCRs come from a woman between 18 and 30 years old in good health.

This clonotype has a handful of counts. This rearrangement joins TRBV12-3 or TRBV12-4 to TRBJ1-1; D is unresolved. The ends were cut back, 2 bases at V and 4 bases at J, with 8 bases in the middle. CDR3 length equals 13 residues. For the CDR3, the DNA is TGTGCCAGCAGTTTAAACCCAATCACTGAAGCTTTCTTT. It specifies CASSLNPITEAFF.

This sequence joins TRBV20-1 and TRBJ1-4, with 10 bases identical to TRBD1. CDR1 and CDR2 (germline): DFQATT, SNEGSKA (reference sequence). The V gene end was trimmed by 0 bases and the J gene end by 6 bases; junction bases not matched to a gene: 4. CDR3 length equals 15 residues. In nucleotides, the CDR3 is TGCAGTGCTAGAGAGACCGGGACAGGGGATGAAAAACTGTTTTTT. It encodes CSARETGTGDEKLFF.

The CDR3 loop is CASSSNSIRASTDTQYF. The DNA for the CDR3 is TGTGCCAGCTCTTCTAATAGCATCCGGGCAAGCACAGATACGCAGTATTTT. This sequence joins TRBV18 and TRBJ2-3; D gene uncertain. CDR1 is KGHSH and CDR2 is LQKENI in the germline V gene. The CDR3 runs to 17 residues. Trimming left V 6 bases short and J 0 bases short, with 19 bases between. The full variable domain, in which reference TRBV18 and TRBJ2-3 provide the parts outside the CDR3, is NAGVMQNPRHLVRRRGQEARLRCSPMKGHSHVYWYRQLPEEGLKFMVYLQKENIIDESGMPKERFSAEFPKEGPSILRIQQVVRGDSAAYFCASSSNSIRASTDTQYFGPGTRLTVL.

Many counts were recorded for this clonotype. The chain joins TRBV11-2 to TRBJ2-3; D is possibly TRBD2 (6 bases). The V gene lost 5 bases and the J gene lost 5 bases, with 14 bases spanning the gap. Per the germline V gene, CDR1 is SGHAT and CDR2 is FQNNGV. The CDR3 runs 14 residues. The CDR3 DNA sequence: TGTGCCAGCAGCCCCCCGGGGGAGCGAGATACGCAGTATTTT. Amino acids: CASSPPGERDTQYF.

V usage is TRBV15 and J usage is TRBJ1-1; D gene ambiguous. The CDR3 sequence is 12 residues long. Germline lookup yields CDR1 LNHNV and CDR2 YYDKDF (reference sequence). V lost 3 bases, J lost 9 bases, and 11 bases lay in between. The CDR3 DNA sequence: TGTGCCACCAGCAGCCCATTAGATCAAGCTTTCTTT. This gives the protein CATSSPLDQAFF.

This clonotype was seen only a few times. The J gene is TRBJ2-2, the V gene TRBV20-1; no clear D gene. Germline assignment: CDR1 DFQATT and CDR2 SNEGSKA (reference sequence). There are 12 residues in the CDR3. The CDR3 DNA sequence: TGCACCGGCCTAAAGAACACCGGGGAGCTGTTTTTT. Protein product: CTGLKNTGELFF.

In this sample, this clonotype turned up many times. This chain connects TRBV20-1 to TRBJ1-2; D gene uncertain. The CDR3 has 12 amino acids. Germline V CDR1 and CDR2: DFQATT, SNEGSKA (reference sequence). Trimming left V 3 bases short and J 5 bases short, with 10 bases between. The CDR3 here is CSASGERYGYTF. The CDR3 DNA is TGCAGTGCTAGTGGGGAGCGGTATGGCTACACCTTC.

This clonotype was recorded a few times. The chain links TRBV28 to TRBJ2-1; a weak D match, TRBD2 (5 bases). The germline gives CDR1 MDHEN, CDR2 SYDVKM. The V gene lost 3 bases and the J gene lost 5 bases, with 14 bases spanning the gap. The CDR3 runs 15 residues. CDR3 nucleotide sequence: TGTGCCAGCAGTTTCGGACTCCTGGTCAACAATGAGCAGTTCTTC. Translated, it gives CASSFGLLVNNEQFF.

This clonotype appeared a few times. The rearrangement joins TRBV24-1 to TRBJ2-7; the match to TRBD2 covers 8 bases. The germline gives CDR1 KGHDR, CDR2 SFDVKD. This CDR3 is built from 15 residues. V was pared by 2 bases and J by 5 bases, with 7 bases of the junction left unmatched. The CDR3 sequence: CATSDSGTRGDEQYF. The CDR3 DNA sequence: TGTGCCACCAGTGATTCCGGGACTAGAGGCGACGAGCAGTACTTC.

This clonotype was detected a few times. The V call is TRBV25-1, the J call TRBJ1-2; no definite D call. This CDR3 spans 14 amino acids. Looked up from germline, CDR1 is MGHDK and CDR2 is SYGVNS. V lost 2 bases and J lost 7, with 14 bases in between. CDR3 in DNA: TGTGCCAGCAGTGAAAGAGCGGGCGCTCGTGGCTACACCTTC. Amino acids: CASSERAGARGYTF.

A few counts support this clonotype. CDR3: CASSITWSSYNEQFF. CDR3 nucleotide sequence: TGTGCCAGCAGCATTACTTGGAGCTCCTACAATGAGCAGTTCTTC. This sequence joins TRBV6-5 and TRBJ2-1; D is ambiguous. The V end was cut by 6 bases, the J end by 0 bases, with 12 bases between. Per germline, CDR1 MNHEY and CDR2 SVGAGI. The CDR3 has 15 amino acids.

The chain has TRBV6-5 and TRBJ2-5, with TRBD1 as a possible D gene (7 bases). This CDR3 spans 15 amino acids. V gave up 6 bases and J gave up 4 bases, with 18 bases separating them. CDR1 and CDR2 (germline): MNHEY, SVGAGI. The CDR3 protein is CASRGTAAGLETQYF. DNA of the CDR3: TGTGCCAGCAGGGGGACAGCCGCGGGGTTAGAGACCCAGTACTTC.

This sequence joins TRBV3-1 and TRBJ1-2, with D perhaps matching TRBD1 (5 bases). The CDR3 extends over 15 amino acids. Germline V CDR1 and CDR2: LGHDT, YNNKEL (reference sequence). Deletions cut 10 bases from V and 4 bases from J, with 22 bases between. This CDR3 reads CATTKDDGASYGYTF. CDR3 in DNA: TGTGCCACCACCAAAGACGACGGGGCCAGCTATGGCTACACCTTC.

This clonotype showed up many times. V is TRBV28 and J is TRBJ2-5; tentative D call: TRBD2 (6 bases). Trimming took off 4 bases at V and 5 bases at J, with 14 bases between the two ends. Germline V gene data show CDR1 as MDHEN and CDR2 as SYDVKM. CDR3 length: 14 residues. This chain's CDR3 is CASSSRAGWETQYF. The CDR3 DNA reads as TGTGCCAGCAGTTCACGGGCGGGGTGGGAGACCCAGTACTTC.

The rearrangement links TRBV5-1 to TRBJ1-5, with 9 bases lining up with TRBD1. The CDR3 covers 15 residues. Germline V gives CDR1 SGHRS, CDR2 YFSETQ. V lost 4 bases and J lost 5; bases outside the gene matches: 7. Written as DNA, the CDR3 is TGCGCCAGCAGCCAAGGGACAGGGCATTATCAGCCCCAGCATTTT. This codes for CASSQGTGHYQPQHF.

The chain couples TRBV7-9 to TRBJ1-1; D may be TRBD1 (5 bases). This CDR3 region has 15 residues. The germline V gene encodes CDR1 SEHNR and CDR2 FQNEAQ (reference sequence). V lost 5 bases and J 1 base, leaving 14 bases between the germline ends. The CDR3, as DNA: TGTGCCAGCAGCCTTCCACCCACAGGGAACACTGAAGCTTTCTTT. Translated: CASSLPPTGNTEAFF.

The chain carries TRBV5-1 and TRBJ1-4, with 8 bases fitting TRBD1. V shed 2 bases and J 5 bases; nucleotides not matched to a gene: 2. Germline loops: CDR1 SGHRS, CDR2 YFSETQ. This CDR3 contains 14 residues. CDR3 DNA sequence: TGCGCCAGCAGCTTCCGACAGGGGAATGAAAAACTGTTTTTT. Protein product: CASSFRQGNEKLFF.

Written as DNA, the CDR3 is TGTGCCAGCAGGGACGGAGTTTCGGAAGAGCAGTACTTC. Translation: CASRDGVSEEQYF. This chain joins TRBV28 and TRBJ2-7; no firm D call. The V and J ends lost 6 bases and 7 bases respectively, with 16 bases between them. The CDR3 has 13 residues. The germline gives CDR1 MDHEN, CDR2 SYDVKM.

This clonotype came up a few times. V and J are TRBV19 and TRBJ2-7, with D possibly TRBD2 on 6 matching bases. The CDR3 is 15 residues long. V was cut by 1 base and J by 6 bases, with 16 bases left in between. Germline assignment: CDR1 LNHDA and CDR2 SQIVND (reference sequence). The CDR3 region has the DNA TGTGCCAGTAGTATAGGAGCGGGTGGAACAACCGAGCAGTACTTC. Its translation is CASSIGAGGTTEQYF.

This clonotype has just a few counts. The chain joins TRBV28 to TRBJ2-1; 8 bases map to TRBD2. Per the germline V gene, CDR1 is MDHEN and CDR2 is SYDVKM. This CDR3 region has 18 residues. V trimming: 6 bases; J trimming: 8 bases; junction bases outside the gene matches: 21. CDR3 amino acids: CASSSPPSGPGLSHEQFF. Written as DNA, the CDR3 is TGTGCCAGCAGCTCACCGCCTAGCGGGCCGGGCTTGTCGCATGAGCAGTTCTTC.

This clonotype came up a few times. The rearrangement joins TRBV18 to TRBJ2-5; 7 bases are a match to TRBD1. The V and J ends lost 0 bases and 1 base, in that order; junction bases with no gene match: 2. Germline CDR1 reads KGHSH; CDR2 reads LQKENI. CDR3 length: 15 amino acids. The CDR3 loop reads CASSPPGQTQETQYF. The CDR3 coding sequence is TGTGCCAGCTCACCACCGGGACAGACCCAAGAGACCCAGTACTTC.

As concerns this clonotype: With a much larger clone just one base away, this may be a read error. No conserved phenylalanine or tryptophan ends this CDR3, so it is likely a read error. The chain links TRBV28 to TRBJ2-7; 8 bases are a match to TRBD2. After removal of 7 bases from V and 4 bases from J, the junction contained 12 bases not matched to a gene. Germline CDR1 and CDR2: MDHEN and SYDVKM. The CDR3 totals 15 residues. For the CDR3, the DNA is TGTGCCAGCACTAACCGGGCGGGAGGTCTGTACGAGCAGTACATC. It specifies CASTNRAGGLYEQYI.

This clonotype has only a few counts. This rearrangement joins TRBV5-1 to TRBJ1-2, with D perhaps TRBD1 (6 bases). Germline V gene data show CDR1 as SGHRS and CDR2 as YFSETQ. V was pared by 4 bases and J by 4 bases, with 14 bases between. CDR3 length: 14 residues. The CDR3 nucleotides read TGCGCCAGCAGCCCGGAGGCAGGGGCCTATGGCTACACCTTC. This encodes CASSPEAGAYGYTF.

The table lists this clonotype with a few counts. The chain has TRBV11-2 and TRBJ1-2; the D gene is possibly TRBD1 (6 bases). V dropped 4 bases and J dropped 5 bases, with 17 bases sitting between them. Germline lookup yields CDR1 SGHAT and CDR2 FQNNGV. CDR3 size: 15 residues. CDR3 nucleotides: TGTGCCAGCAGCTCGTCTAAAGGGGGGCGTTATGGCTACACCTTC. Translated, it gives CASSSSKGGRYGYTF.